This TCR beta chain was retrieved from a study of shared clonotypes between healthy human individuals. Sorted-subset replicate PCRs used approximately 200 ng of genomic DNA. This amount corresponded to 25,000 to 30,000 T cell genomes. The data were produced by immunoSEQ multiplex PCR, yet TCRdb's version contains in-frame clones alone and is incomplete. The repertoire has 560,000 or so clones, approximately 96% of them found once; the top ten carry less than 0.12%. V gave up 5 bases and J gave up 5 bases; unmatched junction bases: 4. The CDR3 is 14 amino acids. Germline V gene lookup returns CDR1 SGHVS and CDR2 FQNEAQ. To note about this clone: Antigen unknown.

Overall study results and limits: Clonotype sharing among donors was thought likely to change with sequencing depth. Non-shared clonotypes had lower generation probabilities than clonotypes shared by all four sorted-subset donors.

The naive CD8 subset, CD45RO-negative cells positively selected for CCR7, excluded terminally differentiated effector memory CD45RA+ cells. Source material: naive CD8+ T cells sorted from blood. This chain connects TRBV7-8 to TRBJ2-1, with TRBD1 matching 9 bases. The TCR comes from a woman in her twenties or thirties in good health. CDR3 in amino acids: CASSLWTGDNEQFF. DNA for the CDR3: TGTGCCAGCAGCCTGTGGACAGGGGACAATGAGCAGTTCTTC.